This entry features one T cell receptor (beta chain) sequence. Its antigen remains unidentified. A universal primer site and UMIs were added as TCR cDNA was made by 5'RACE template switching. One entry per CDR3 protein, called by TCRdb with MiXCR from the 5' RACE reads. The data contain 200,000 to 250,000 distinct CDR3 sequences, approximately 3.2% of them singletons. The data were taken from a study of T cells after yellow fever vaccination. Study details: Fractions of low cell number were prepared using SMART-Seq v4 Ultra Low Input. Study conclusions and caveats: Most clones from primary vaccination resurfaced after the booster (about 95% CD4, around 90% CD8). Clonotypes shared by both compartments, CD4 and CD8, made up a small share.

The material was CD4+ T cells sorted from PBMCs, obtained 10 days after the yellow fever booster vaccination. The receptor was derived from a man aged 18 to 29 who received the YFV17D yellow fever vaccine.

The CDR3 DNA reads TGTGCCAGCAGTTTAGTGAACAACAGGGGGCGACGTGGGGCCAACGTCCTGACTTTC. Translating gives CASSLVNNRGRRGANVLTF. V and J are TRBV12-3 or TRBV12-4 and TRBJ2-6, with 9 bases identical to TRBD1. After removal of 1 base from V and 3 bases from J, the junction contained 10 bases not matched to a gene. CDR3 length: 19 residues.